This entry lists 13 T cell receptor beta chains sequenced from one sample in a study of neurological immune-mediated disorders. TCRdb re-called the 5' RACE reads through MiXCR, storing one row per CDR3 protein. Here the sample spans tens of thousands of distinct CDR3 sequences, 15% to 20% being singletons. Specimen: PBMCs. The origin of the receptors is a woman aged 40-49 years in good health.

This clonotype was detected ten times or more. The chain couples TRBV12-3 or TRBV12-4 to TRBJ1-5, with TRBD1 as a possible D gene (6 bases). The V end was cut by 6 bases, the J end by 6 bases, with 12 bases between. The CDR3 is 13 amino acids. In DNA form, the CDR3 reads TGTGCCAGCAGATCAGGGGAGGGTCAGCCCCAGCATTTT. Translated, it gives CASRSGEGQPQHF.

This clonotype was observed many times. V usage is TRBV12-3 or TRBV12-4 and J usage is TRBJ1-1; 8 bases agree with TRBD1. There are 14 residues in the CDR3. Unmatched junction bases numbered 8, after V lost 7 bases and J lost 4 bases. The CDR3 nucleotides read TGTGCCAGCACCTTCGACAGGGGCAGCACTGAAGCTTTCTTT. It codes for CASTFDRGSTEAFF.

This clonotype occurred many times. The V and J genes are TRBV18 and TRBJ2-1; possible D gene TRBD2, 5 bases. The V end was cut by 3 bases, the J end by 4 bases, with 10 bases between. CDR1 is KGHSH and CDR2 is LQKENI in the germline V gene. There are 14 residues in the CDR3. CDR3 coding DNA: TGTGCCAGCTCACCCCGGGAAGTTTACAATGAGCAGTTCTTC. Translation gives CASSPREVYNEQFF.

Many counts were recorded for this clonotype. The gene calls are TRBV10-2 and TRBJ2-3, with a weak D call TRBD1 (6 bases). This CDR3 is 12 amino acids long. Germline CDR1 and CDR2: WSHSY and SAAADI. Trimming removed 7 bases at V and 1 base at J, with 6 bases between. CDR3 in amino acids: CASKGGTDTQYF. The CDR3 nucleotides are TGCGCCAGCAAGGGGGGCACAGATACGCAGTATTTT.

In its sample, this clonotype was seen many times. This rearrangement joins TRBV7-9 to TRBJ2-5; D unresolved. Trimming pared 1 base from V and 5 bases from J, leaving 8 bases between. Germline loops: CDR1 SEHNR, CDR2 FQNEAQ (reference sequence). The CDR3 consists of 13 residues. The CDR3, as DNA: TGTGCCAGCAGCTTAGTATCGGACGAGACCCAGTACTTC. This codes for CASSLVSDETQYF.

This rearrangement joins TRBV5-1 to TRBJ2-7; 8 bases agree with TRBD1. V lost 0 bases, J lost 1 base, and 6 bases stayed unmatched. The CDR3 spans 16 residues. Germline assignment: CDR1 SGHRS and CDR2 YFSETQ. This CDR3 reads CASSLGFGTGSYEQYF. The CDR3 DNA sequence: TGCGCCAGCAGCTTGGGGTTCGGGACAGGATCCTACGAGCAGTACTTC.

The table lists this clonotype with many counts. The chain recombines TRBV6-5 with TRBJ2-5, with 13 nucleotides matching TRBD2. With 2 bases clipped from V and 3 bases from J, the junction kept 3 bases outside the gene matches. The CDR3 runs 16 residues. The germline V gene encodes CDR1 MNHEY and CDR2 SVGAGI. CDR3 protein: CASSYTGTSGEETQYF. In DNA form, the CDR3 reads TGTGCCAGCAGTTACACGGGGACTAGCGGGGAAGAGACCCAGTACTTC.

This clonotype was counted many times. V and J are TRBV5-8 and TRBJ2-5, with D perhaps being TRBD1 or TRBD2 (7 bases each). With 3 bases removed from V and 5 bases from J, the gap between germline ends came to 17 bases. Germline CDR1 is SGHTS and CDR2 is YDEGEE. This CDR3 comprises 15 residues. Here the CDR3 DNA reads TGTGCCAGCAGCTCCCCCAGGGGGGGCGGCGAGACCCAGTACTTC. Translated, it gives CASSSPRGGGETQYF.

This clonotype was counted ten times or more. The CDR3 sequence is CASSLDEGIPSTDTQYF. The CDR3 DNA reads TGTGCCAGCAGCTTAGACGAGGGAATCCCTAGCACAGATACGCAGTATTTT. V usage is TRBV7-2 and J usage is TRBJ2-3; possible D gene TRBD2, 5 bases. The V gene lost 1 base and the J gene lost 0 bases, with 14 bases spanning the gap. Germline V gives CDR1 SGHTA, CDR2 FQGNSA. The CDR3 covers 17 residues.

This clonotype was detected many times. The rearrangement joins TRBV7-9 to TRBJ1-1, with D maybe TRBD1 (5 bases). CDR1 is SEHNR and CDR2 is FQNEAQ in the germline V gene (reference sequence). V was shortened by 5 bases and J by 1 base, with 11 bases between the two germline ends. This CDR3 has 14 amino acids. The CDR3 coding sequence is TGTGCCAGCAGCCCCTCCAGGGCGAACACTGAAGCTTTCTTT. Translation: CASSPSRANTEAFF.

This clonotype was found a few times. The chain couples TRBV7-2 to TRBJ2-5; TRBD2 agrees at 13 bases. Per the germline V gene, CDR1 is SGHTA and CDR2 is FQGNSA. This CDR3 is 15 amino acids long. The V segment lost 5 bases and the J segment 5 bases; nucleotides outside the gene matches: 5. The CDR3 region is CASSLQTSGGETQYF. DNA of the CDR3: TGTGCCAGCAGCCTTCAGACTAGCGGGGGGGAGACCCAGTACTTC.

Many counts were recorded for this clonotype. The J gene is TRBJ2-3, the V gene TRBV7-2; no clear D. The CDR3 totals 14 residues. The germline gives CDR1 SGHTA, CDR2 FQGNSA. V lost 4 bases, J lost 1 base, and 9 bases lay in between. In nucleotides, the CDR3 is TGTGCCAGCAGCTCCCCCTTGGGCACAGATACGCAGTATTTT. The encoded protein is CASSSPLGTDTQYF.

This clonotype was seen repeatedly, ten times or more. The V and J genes are TRBV6-5 and TRBJ1-2; D uncertain. The CDR3 length is 12 residues. Germline V gene sequence: CDR1 MNHEY, CDR2 SVGAGI. V was pared by 7 bases and J by 5 bases, with 11 bases between. As DNA, the CDR3 is TGTGCCAGCAAGGGAACTGAATATGGCTACACCTTC. This sequence encodes CASKGTEYGYTF.